The 19 T cell receptor beta chains reported below all come from one sample, sequenced in a study of shared clonotypes between healthy human individuals. Assay: immunoSEQ multiplex PCR; the TCRdb copy retains only in-frame clones and omits some. The table records about 2.4 million clones, roughly 93% of them present only once. What was sequenced was naive CD4+ T cells from PBMCs. This sample's subset: CD45RA+ positively selected. Every receptor here comes from a man aged 18 to 35 in good health. Some clones in this sample may be carry-over from other donors' samples.

The chain is built from TRBV28 and TRBJ1-4; 7 bases map to TRBD1. With 2 bases clipped from V and 8 bases from J, the junction kept 8 bases outside the gene matches. The CDR3 consists of 15 residues. Germline CDR1 reads MDHEN; CDR2 reads SYDVKM. CDR3 nucleotides: TGTGCCAGCAGTTTACAGGGGGGGTTAAAGGAAAAACTGTTTTTT. Translated: CASSLQGGLKEKLFF.

The rearrangement uses TRBV9 and TRBJ2-3, with a weak D call TRBD2 (7 bases). This CDR3 comprises 15 residues. Germline V gene sequence: CDR1 SGDLS, CDR2 YYNGEE. V dropped 6 bases and J dropped 3 bases, with 17 bases sitting between them. The CDR3: CASTEGGGGTDTQYF. In nucleotides, the CDR3 is TGTGCCAGCACCGAAGGGGGGGGAGGGACAGATACGCAGTATTTT.

The chain couples TRBV6-6 to TRBJ2-4, with D tentatively TRBD1 or TRBD2 (5 bases each). V was cut by 5 bases and J by 0 bases, with 14 bases left in between. CDR3 length: 16 residues. CDR1 MNHNY and CDR2 SVGAGI come from the germline V gene (reference sequence). This CDR3 is CASSHIRDLAKNIQYF. CDR3 DNA sequence: TGTGCCAGCAGTCACATCCGGGACCTAGCCAAAAACATTCAGTACTTC.

The rearrangement uses TRBV28 and TRBJ1-5; the match to TRBD1 covers 7 bases. V gave up 7 bases and J gave up 4 bases; unmatched junction bases: 10. Germline CDR1 reads MDHEN; CDR2 reads SYDVKM. The CDR3 covers 15 residues. In DNA, the CDR3 is TGTGCCAGCACCCCCCCTACAGGGGAGAATCAGCCCCAGCATTTT. Protein product: CASTPPTGENQPQHF.

The CDR3 sequence is CASSPESGTYEQYF. CDR3 in DNA: TGCGCCAGCAGCCCCGAGTCCGGAACCTACGAGCAGTACTTC. The rearrangement joins TRBV5-1 to TRBJ2-7; D not certain. Trimming took 4 bases from V and 2 from J, leaving 13 bases between them. The CDR3 runs 14 residues. The germline V gene encodes CDR1 SGHRS and CDR2 YFSETQ.

The chain combines TRBV11-2 with TRBJ2-1; tentative D call: TRBD2 (7 bases). Germline assignment: CDR1 SGHAT and CDR2 FQNNGV. The CDR3 consists of 16 residues. V was cut by 1 base and J by 7 bases, with 17 bases left in between. The CDR3: CASSLGGLAVGNEQFF. The DNA of the CDR3 is TGTGCCAGCAGCTTAGGGGGGCTAGCGGTAGGGAATGAGCAGTTCTTC.

The J gene is TRBJ2-3, the V gene TRBV7-3; D might be TRBD1 (5 bases). V lost 6 bases, J lost 2 bases, and 15 bases lay in between. Germline CDR1 is SGHTA and CDR2 is FQGTGA. The CDR3 consists of 15 residues. In DNA form, the CDR3 reads TGTGCCAGCAGTCCTACAGGTTCAGTCACAGATACGCAGTATTTT. This sequence encodes CASSPTGSVTDTQYF. The full variable domain, rest sourced from reference TRBV7-3 and TRBJ2-3, is GAGVSQTPSNKVTEKGKYVELRCDPISGHTALYWYRQSLGQGPEFLIYFQGTGAADDSGLPNDRFFAVRPEGSVSTLKIQRTERGDSAVYLCASSPTGSVTDTQYFGPGTRLTVL.

The genes are TRBV7-3 and TRBJ2-3; tentative D call: TRBD1 (5 bases). CDR1 is SGHTA and CDR2 is FQGTGA in the germline V gene. Trimming took 1 base from V and 2 from J, leaving 7 bases between them. The CDR3 runs to 14 residues. CDR3 DNA sequence: TGTGCCAGCAGCTTAATACAGGCCACAGATACGCAGTATTTT. Protein: CASSLIQATDTQYF.

The rearrangement links TRBV7-3 to TRBJ2-6; unclear D gene. In germline, CDR1 is SGHTA, CDR2 FQGTGA. The CDR3 runs 14 residues. Trimming shortened V by 2 bases and J by 2 bases, and 4 bases separated the two germline ends. Here the CDR3 reads CASSLVAGANVLTF. DNA of the CDR3: TGTGCCAGCAGCTTAGTTGCTGGGGCCAACGTCCTGACTTTC.

As for this clone: The sample holds other DNA sequences that translate to the same CDR3. The V gene is TRBV4-1, the J gene TRBJ1-5; D might be TRBD1 (6 bases). CDR1 and CDR2 from the germline V gene are MGHRA and YSYEKL. V was cut by 1 base and J by 5 bases, with 9 bases left in between. The CDR3 loop spans 14 amino acids. CDR3 loop: CASSQVQGDQPQHF. The CDR3 coding sequence is TGCGCCAGCAGCCAAGTACAGGGCGATCAGCCCCAGCATTTT.

The chain uses TRBV5-4 and TRBJ1-1, with D uncertain. CDR3 length equals 13 residues. Trimming shortened V by 0 bases and J by 5 bases, and 8 bases separated the two germline ends. Germline-derived CDR1 and CDR2 are SGHNT and YYREEE (reference sequence). CDR3 DNA: TGTGCCAGCAGCTTGGATGGTTGGACTGAAGCTTTCTTT. Translating gives CASSLDGWTEAFF. Full variable domain (remainder filled in from reference TRBV5-4 and TRBJ1-1): ETGVTQSPTHLIKTRGQQVTLRCSSQSGHNTVSWYQQALGQGPQFIFQYYREEENGRGNFPPRFSGLQFPNYSSELNVNALELDDSALYLCASSLDGWTEAFFGQGTRLTVV.

The chain carries TRBV5-6 and TRBJ2-2; maybe TRBD1 (6 bases). Per germline, CDR1 SGHDT and CDR2 YYEEEE. Trimming removed 6 bases at V and 0 bases at J, with 15 bases between. The length of the CDR3 is 16 residues. The CDR3, as DNA: TGTGCCAGCACCCCCGATAAGGGGGCGAACACCGGGGAGCTGTTTTTT. Translating gives CASTPDKGANTGELFF.

This chain joins TRBV19 and TRBJ2-7; 8 positions match TRBD1. The germline V gene encodes CDR1 LNHDA and CDR2 SQIVND (reference sequence). The CDR3 spans 17 residues. Germline trimming cut 3 bases from V and 5 bases from J; bases unmatched to any gene: 15. This chain's CDR3 is CASSIRIFGQGAHEQYF. CDR3 bases: TGTGCCAGTAGTATCCGAATTTTCGGGCAGGGGGCCCACGAGCAGTACTTC. Looking up the rest from reference TRBV19 and TRBJ2-7 gives the full variable domain: DGGITQSPKYLFRKEGQNVTLSCEQNLNHDAMYWYRQDPGQGLRLIYYSQIVNDFQKGDIAEGYSVSREKKESFPLTVTSAQKNPTAFYLCASSIRIFGQGAHEQYFGPGTRLTVT.

This clone was observed once. Other DNA sequences in this specimen translate into the identical CDR3. The V gene is TRBV7-2, the J gene TRBJ1-4, with D possibly being TRBD1 (6 bases). This CDR3 comprises 14 residues. Trimming cost V 5 bases and J 3 bases, with 10 bases left between them. Germline V gene lookup returns CDR1 SGHTA and CDR2 FQGNSA. The CDR3 bases are TGTGCCAGCAGCCTACAGGGTTCTAATGAAAAACTGTTTTTT. Translated: CASSLQGSNEKLFF.

The genes are TRBV9 and TRBJ2-3; possibly TRBD2 for D (6 bases). Germline CDR1 SGDLS, CDR2 YYNGEE. V was trimmed by 4 bases and J by 2 bases, leaving 14 bases between them. The CDR3 length is 15 residues. The CDR3: CASSPGAGNTDTQYF. Written as DNA, the CDR3 is TGTGCCAGCAGCCCTGGGGCGGGGAACACAGATACGCAGTATTTT. The variable domain in full, completed from reference TRBV9 and TRBJ2-3, reads DSGVTQTPKHLITATGQRVTLRCSPRSGDLSVYWYQQSLDQGLQFLIQYYNGEERAKGNILERFSAQQFPDLHSELNLSSLELGDSALYFCASSPGAGNTDTQYFGPGTRLTVL.

The genes are TRBV14 and TRBJ2-7; 11 nucleotides align to TRBD2. From germline, CDR1 is SGHDN and CDR2 FVKESK. Trimming removed 3 bases from V and 0 bases from J; junction bases left unmatched: 16. CDR3 length: 20 residues. CDR3 sequence (DNA): TGTGCCAGCAGCCATACAATCGGACTAGCGGGCGTAGGGGACTCCTACGAGCAGTACTTC. The encoded protein is CASSHTIGLAGVGDSYEQYF.

This chain uses TRBV4-3 with TRBJ1-2; D may be TRBD1 (6 bases). Germline assignment: CDR1 LGHNA and CDR2 YSLEER. The CDR3 extends over 16 amino acids. Between the trimmed V and J ends, which lost 1 base and 8 bases, there was a span of 20 bases. The CDR3 DNA reads as TGCGCCAGCAGCCAAGTTGCGACAGGCCTTCTCGTGGGCTACACCTTC. Translation gives CASSQVATGLLVGYTF.

The rearrangement uses TRBV5-5 and TRBJ1-5; no definite D call. The length of the CDR3 is 15 residues. Per the germline V gene, CDR1 is SGHKS and CDR2 is YYEKEE (reference sequence). Trimming removed 0 bases at V and 0 bases at J, with 7 bases between. The CDR3 region has the DNA TGTGCCAGCAGCTTGGGGCCGACTAGCAATCAGCCCCAGCATTTT. Protein: CASSLGPTSNQPQHF.

The rearrangement joins TRBV6-6 to TRBJ2-5, with D possibly TRBD1 on 5 matching bases. The CDR3 has 14 residues. V shed 0 bases and J shed 3 bases, with 8 bases lying between them. CDR1 MNHNY and CDR2 SVGAGI come from the germline V gene (reference sequence). Here the CDR3 reads CASSYSGREETQYF. The CDR3, as DNA: TGTGCCAGCAGTTACTCGGGCAGGGAAGAGACCCAGTACTTC.